This T cell receptor (beta chain) was identified during a study of a mutant IDH1 vaccine in newly diagnosed glioma. Study information: Those enrolled had earlier been treated with radiotherapy, temozolomide, or both, mostly both.

Measured with immunoSEQ multiplex PCR; TCRdb has only the in-frame clones, and not every one. The sample holds 37,000 or so clones; approximately 83% are singletons and the top ten take 24%. Notes on this clone: As yet, its antigen is unknown.

Time point meaning: week 5, during vaccination. Vaccine doses each comprised 300 ug of mutant IDH1 20-mer peptide, with topical imiquimod. New IDH1-mutant, ATRX-lost WHO grade 3 or 4 astrocytomas occurred in donors. The CDR3 is 17 residues long. The J segment lost 2 bases and the V segment lost 0 bases, leaving 5 bases of the junction unmatched. Germline V gene sequence: CDR1 MGHRA, CDR2 YSYEKL. The clonotype originates from a man aged 25 to 45 with glioma. The material was PBMCs, obtained from a glioma patient whose treatment included an IDH1 peptide vaccine. The J gene is TRBJ2-2, the V gene TRBV4-1; 8 bases agree with TRBD2. The CDR3 DNA reads TGCGCCAGCAGCCAAGATTTGGTAGCGGGAAACACCGGGGAGCTGTTTTTT. It translates to CASSQDLVAGNTGELFF.